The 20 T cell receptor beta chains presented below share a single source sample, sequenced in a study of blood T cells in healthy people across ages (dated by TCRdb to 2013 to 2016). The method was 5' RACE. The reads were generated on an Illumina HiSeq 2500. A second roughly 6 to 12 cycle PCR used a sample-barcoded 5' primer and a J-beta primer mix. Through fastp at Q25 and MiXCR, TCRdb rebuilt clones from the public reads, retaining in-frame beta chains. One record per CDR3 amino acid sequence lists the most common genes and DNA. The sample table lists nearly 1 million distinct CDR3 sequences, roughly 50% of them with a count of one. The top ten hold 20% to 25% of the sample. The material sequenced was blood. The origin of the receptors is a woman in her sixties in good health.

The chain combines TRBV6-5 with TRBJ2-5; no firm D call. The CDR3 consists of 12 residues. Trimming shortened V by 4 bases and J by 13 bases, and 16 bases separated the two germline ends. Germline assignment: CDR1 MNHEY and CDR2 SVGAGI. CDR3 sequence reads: CASSSRSFESYF. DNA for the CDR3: TGTGCCAGCAGTTCAAGGTCGTTTGAATCGTACTTC.

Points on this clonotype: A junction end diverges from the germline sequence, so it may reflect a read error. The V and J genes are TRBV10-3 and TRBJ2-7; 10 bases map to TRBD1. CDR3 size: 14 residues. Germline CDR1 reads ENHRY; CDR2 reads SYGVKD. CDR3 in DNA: TGTGCCACCAGTGTGGGACAGGGGTCCTACGAGCAGTACTTC. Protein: CATSVGQGSYEQYF.

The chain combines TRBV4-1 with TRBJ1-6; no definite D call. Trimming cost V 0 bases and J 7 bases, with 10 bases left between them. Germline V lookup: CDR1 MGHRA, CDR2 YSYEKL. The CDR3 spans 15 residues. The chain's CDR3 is CASSQDPYDNSPLHF. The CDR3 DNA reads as TGCGCCAGCAGCCAAGACCCCTACGACAATTCACCCCTCCACTTT.

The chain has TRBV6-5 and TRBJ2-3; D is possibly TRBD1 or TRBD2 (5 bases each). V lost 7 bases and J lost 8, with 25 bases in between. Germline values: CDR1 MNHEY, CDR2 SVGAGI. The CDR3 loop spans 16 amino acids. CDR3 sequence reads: CASKVVGSGGQGTQYF. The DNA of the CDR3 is TGTGCCAGCAAGGTGGTGGGTTCAGGAGGTCAGGGTACGCAGTATTTT.

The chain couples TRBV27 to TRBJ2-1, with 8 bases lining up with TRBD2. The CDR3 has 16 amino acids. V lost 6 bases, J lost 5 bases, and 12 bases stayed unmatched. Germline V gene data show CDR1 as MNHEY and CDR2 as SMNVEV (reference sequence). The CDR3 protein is CASSSFEAGGNNEQFF. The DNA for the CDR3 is TGTGCCAGCAGCTCCTTTGAGGCGGGAGGAAACAATGAGCAGTTCTTC.

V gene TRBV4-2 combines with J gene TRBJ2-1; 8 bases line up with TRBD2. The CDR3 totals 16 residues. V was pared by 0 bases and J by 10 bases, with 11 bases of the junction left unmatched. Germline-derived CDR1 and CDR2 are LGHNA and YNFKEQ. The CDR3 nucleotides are TGTGCCAGCAGCCAAGATCGCCCTAGCGGGTGGGGGGAGCAGTTCTTC. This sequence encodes CASSQDRPSGWGEQFF.

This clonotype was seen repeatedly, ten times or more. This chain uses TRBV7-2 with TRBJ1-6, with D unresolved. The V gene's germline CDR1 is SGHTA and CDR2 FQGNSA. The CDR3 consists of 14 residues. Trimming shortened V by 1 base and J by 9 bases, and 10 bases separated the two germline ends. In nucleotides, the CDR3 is TGTGCCAGCAGCTTAGGGGGATCAAGTTCACCCCTCCACTTT. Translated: CASSLGGSSSPLHF.

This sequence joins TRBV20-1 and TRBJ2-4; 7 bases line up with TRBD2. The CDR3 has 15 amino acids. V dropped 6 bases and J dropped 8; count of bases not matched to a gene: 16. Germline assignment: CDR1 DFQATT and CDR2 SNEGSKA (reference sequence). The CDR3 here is CSATWAGWGGDIQYF. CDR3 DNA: TGCAGTGCCACCTGGGCCGGTTGGGGGGGGGACATTCAGTACTTC.

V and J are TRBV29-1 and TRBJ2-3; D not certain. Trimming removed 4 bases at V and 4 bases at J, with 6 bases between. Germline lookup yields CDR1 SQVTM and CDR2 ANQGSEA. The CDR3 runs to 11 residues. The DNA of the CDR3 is TGCAGCGTTGCAGATTCAGATACGCAGTATTTT. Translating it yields CSVADSDTQYF.

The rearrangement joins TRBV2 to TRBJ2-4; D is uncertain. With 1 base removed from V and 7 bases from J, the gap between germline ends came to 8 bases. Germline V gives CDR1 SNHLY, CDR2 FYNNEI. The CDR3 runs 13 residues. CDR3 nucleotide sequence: TGTGCCAGCAGTGAAGAGGTGGCGAACATTCAGTACTTC. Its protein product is CASSEEVANIQYF.

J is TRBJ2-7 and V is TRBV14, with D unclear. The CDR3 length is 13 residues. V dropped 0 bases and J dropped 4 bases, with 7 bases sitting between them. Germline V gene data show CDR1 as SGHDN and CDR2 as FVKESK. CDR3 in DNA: TGTGCCAGCAGCCAAGATATGGGATACGAGCAGTACTTC. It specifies CASSQDMGYEQYF. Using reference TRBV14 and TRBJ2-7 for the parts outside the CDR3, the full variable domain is EAGVTQFPSHSVIEKGQTVTLRCDPISGHDNLYWYRRVMGKEIKFLLHFVKESKQDESGMPNNRFLAERTGGTYSTLKVQPAELEDSGVYFCASSQDMGYEQYFGPGTRLTVT.

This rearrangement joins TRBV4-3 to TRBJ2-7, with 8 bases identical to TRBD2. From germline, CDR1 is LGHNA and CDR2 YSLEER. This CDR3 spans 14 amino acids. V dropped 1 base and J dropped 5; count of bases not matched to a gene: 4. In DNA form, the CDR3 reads TGCGCCAGCAGCCAAGCGCGGGGGGCCCACGAGCAGTACTTC. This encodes CASSQARGAHEQYF.

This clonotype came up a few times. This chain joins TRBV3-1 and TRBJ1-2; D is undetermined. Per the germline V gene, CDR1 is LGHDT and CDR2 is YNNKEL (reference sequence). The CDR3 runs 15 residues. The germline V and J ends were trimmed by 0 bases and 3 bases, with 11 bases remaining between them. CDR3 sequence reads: CASSQDKGFDYGYTF. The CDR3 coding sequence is TGTGCCAGCAGCCAAGATAAAGGGTTCGACTATGGCTACACCTTC.

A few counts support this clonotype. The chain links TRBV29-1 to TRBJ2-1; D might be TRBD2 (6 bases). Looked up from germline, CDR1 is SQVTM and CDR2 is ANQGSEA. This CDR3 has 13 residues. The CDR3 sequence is CRAGRELINEQFF. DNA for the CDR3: TGCAGGGCGGGGCGGGAATTAATCAATGAGCAGTTCTTC.

CDR3: CASGGRDQETQYF. DNA of the CDR3: TGTGCCAGCGGAGGGCGGGACCAAGAGACCCAGTACTTC. The chain has TRBV6-1 and TRBJ2-5; tentatively, D is TRBD2 (6 bases). V dropped 8 bases and J dropped 0 bases, with 10 bases sitting between them. This CDR3 region has 13 residues. Germline-derived CDR1 and CDR2 are MNHNS and SASEGT.

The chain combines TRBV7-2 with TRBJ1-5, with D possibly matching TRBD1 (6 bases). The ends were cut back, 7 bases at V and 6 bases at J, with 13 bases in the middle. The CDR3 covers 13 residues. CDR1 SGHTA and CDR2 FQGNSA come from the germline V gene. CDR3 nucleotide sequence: TGTGCCAGCACCCAGGGGCCCAGTCAGCCCCAGCATTTT. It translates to CASTQGPSQPQHF.

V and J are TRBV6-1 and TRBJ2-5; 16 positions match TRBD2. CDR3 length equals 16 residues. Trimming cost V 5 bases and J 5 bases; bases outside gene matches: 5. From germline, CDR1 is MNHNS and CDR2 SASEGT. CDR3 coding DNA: TGTGCCAGCAGTTCGGGACTAGCGGGAGGGGACGAGACCCAGTACTTC. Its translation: CASSSGLAGGDETQYF.

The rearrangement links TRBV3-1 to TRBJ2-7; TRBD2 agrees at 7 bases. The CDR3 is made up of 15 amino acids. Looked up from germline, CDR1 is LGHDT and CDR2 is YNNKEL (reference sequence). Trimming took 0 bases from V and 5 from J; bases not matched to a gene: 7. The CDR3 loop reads CASSQDVLANNEQYF. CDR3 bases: TGTGCCAGCAGCCAAGACGTACTAGCGAACAACGAGCAGTACTTC.

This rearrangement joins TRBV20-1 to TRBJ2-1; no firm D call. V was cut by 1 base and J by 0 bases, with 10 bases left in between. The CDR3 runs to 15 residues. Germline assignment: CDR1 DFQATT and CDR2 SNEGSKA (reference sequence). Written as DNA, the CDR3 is TGCAGTGCTAGAGGAGAGCTTAGCTCCTACAATGAGCAGTTCTTC. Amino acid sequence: CSARGELSSYNEQFF.

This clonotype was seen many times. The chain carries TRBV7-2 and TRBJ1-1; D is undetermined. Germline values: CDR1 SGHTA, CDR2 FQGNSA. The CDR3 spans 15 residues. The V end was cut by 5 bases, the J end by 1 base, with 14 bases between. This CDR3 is CASSHAPPANTEAFF. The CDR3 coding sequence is TGTGCCAGCAGCCACGCGCCGCCAGCGAACACTGAAGCTTTCTTT.